These 29 T cell receptor beta chains were all obtained from the same sample, sequenced in a study of T-cell memory formation after mild COVID-19. Via MiXCR, TCRdb re-called the 5' RACE reads, giving one row per CDR3 protein. This sample carries 350,000 to 550,000 distinct CDR3 sequences, over 15% of them seen once, and the ten largest clones take roughly 21%. Material for sequencing was PBMCs or a T cell subset sorted from them (not recorded which). All receptors come from a man aged 18 to 30 who had mild COVID-19 (a few samples of this study predate the infection). Cell type and time point are not known.

The CDR3 DNA follows: TGTGCCAGCAGTGGTGGTCATACCTTCTACGAGCAGTACTTC. The encoded protein is CASSGGHTFYEQYF. V gene TRBV2 combines with J gene TRBJ2-7; no reliable D call. This CDR3 contains 14 residues. V lost 4 bases to trimming and J lost 3 bases, with 13 bases between them. The germline gives CDR1 SNHLY, CDR2 FYNNEI. The full variable domain, its missing parts supplied by reference TRBV2 and TRBJ2-7, is EPEVTQTPSHQVTQMGQEVILRCVPISNHLYFYWYRQILGQKVEFLVSFYNNEISEKSEIFDDQFSVERPDGSNFTLKIRSTKLEDSAMYFCASSGGHTFYEQYFGPGTRLTVT.

This clonotype was seen ten or more times. J is TRBJ2-5 and V is TRBV7-8; 15 bases line up with TRBD2. CDR1 SGHVS and CDR2 FQNEAQ come from the germline V gene. The CDR3 covers 16 residues. V lost 5 bases and J lost 7; bases outside the gene matches: 8. CDR3 in DNA: TGTGCCAGCAGCCAAGGACTAGCGGGGGGGCTGGGGACCCAGTACTTC. Its translation: CASSQGLAGGLGTQYF.

This rearrangement joins TRBV2 to TRBJ1-2; 9 bases are a match to TRBD1. This CDR3 is built from 13 residues. Germline values: CDR1 SNHLY, CDR2 FYNNEI. V lost 3 bases, J lost 7 bases, and 3 bases stayed unmatched. In nucleotides, the CDR3 is TGTGCCAGCAGTGAGGGGACAGGGTTTGGCTACACCTTC. Translated: CASSEGTGFGYTF. The whole variable domain, remainder taken from reference TRBV2 and TRBJ1-2, is EPEVTQTPSHQVTQMGQEVILRCVPISNHLYFYWYRQILGQKVEFLVSFYNNEISEKSEIFDDQFSVERPDGSNFTLKIRSTKLEDSAMYFCASSEGTGFGYTFGSGTRLTVV.

This chain joins TRBV6-2 or TRBV6-3 and TRBJ1-2, with a possible D match to TRBD1 (6 bases). The V end was cut by 1 base, the J end by 0 bases, with 18 bases between. This CDR3 comprises 18 residues. The V gene's germline CDR1 is MNHEY and CDR2 SVGEGT. In nucleotides, the CDR3 is TGTGCCAGCAGTTACTACCCAGATTCTCGACAGGCTAACTATGGCTACACCTTC. Protein product: CASSYYPDSRQANYGYTF.

V usage is TRBV30 and J usage is TRBJ1-1; no definite D call. Per germline, CDR1 GTSNPN and CDR2 SVGIG (reference sequence). The CDR3 spans 11 residues. V shed 5 bases and J shed 5 bases, with 9 bases lying between them. CDR3 protein: CAWEKETEAFF. The CDR3 nucleotides are TGTGCCTGGGAAAAGGAGACTGAAGCTTTCTTT. Using reference TRBV30 and TRBJ1-1 for the parts outside the CDR3, the full variable domain is SQTIHQWPATLVQPVGSPLSLECTVEGTSNPNLYWYRQAAGRGLQLLFYSVGIGQISSEVPQNLSASRPQDRQFILSSKKLLLSDSGFYLCAWEKETEAFFGQGTRLTVV.

CDR3 sequence reads: CASSNPGGNSGANVLTF. CDR3 coding DNA: TGTGCCAGCAGTAATCCGGGCGGAAACTCTGGGGCCAACGTCCTGACTTTC. The chain uses TRBV6-2 or TRBV6-3 and TRBJ2-6; D not resolved. From germline, CDR1 is MNHEY and CDR2 SVGEGT. The V gene lost 5 bases and the J gene lost 0 bases, with 14 bases spanning the gap. This CDR3 spans 17 amino acids.

Only a few counts were recorded for this clonotype. The gene calls are TRBV7-3 and TRBJ1-6; D remains ambiguous. Trimming cost V 5 bases and J 5 bases, with 10 bases left between them. Germline CDR1 and CDR2: SGHTA and FQGTGA. The CDR3 totals 14 residues. CDR3 region: CASSARAHNSPLHF. The CDR3 coding sequence is TGTGCCAGCAGCGCCAGAGCCCATAATTCACCCCTCCACTTT. Complete variable domain (other parts from reference TRBV7-3 and TRBJ1-6): GAGVSQTPSNKVTEKGKYVELRCDPISGHTALYWYRQSLGQGPEFLIYFQGTGAADDSGLPNDRFFAVRPEGSVSTLKIQRTERGDSAVYLCASSARAHNSPLHFGNGTRLTVT.

This clonotype was found a few times. The chain recombines TRBV6-6 with TRBJ2-7; tentatively, D is TRBD1 or TRBD2 (6 bases each). V was clipped by 4 bases and J by 4 bases, with 17 bases between them. The CDR3 totals 15 residues. Germline V gives CDR1 MNHNY, CDR2 SVGAGI (reference sequence). CDR3 protein: CASSSRVGGGYEQYV. The CDR3 nucleotides are TGTGCCAGCAGTTCCAGAGTTGGAGGGGGATACGAGCAGTACGTC.

A few counts support this clonotype. This chain links TRBV14 with TRBJ2-2; D gene unclear. CDR1 is SGHDN, CDR2 FVKESK, per germline. The CDR3 is 16 amino acids. V lost 6 bases to trimming and J lost 6 bases, with 20 bases between them. This chain's CDR3 is CASSSVRSTDPGELFF. CDR3 nucleotide sequence: TGTGCCAGCAGTAGTGTACGGTCTACTGACCCCGGGGAGCTGTTTTTT.

The chain employs TRBV6-5 and TRBJ1-2; no definite D call. This CDR3 has 14 residues. The V and J ends lost 0 bases and 5 bases respectively, with 10 bases between them. Germline loops: CDR1 MNHEY, CDR2 SVGAGI. DNA for the CDR3: TGTGCCAGCAGTTACTCGTACGGTATTTATGGCTACACCTTC. Its translation is CASSYSYGIYGYTF.

The V gene is TRBV2, the J gene TRBJ2-2; 7 bases agree with TRBD1. Unmatched junction bases numbered 4, after V lost 4 bases and J lost 2 bases. This CDR3 has 15 amino acids. In germline, CDR1 is SNHLY, CDR2 FYNNEI. The CDR3 region is CASSVGDSNTGELFF. DNA of the CDR3: TGTGCCAGCAGTGTTGGGGACAGCAACACCGGGGAGCTGTTTTTT.

This chain uses TRBV2 with TRBJ1-2, with unresolved D. CDR3 length: 12 residues. V lost 8 bases and J lost 4, with 11 bases in between. Germline V gene lookup returns CDR1 SNHLY and CDR2 FYNNEI. The CDR3, as DNA: TGTGCCAGCTCCCGGACGGTCTATGGCTACACCTTC. Translation: CASSRTVYGYTF.

The V and J genes are TRBV7-9 and TRBJ2-2, with D possibly being TRBD2 (7 bases). CDR1 SEHNR and CDR2 FQNEAQ come from the germline V gene (reference sequence). The CDR3 sequence is 16 residues long. Between the trimmed V and J ends, which lost 5 bases and 1 base, there was a span of 14 bases. CDR3 bases: TGTGCCAGCAGCCGACGGGGGGCCGTGAACACCGGGGAGCTGTTTTTT. Protein sequence: CASSRRGAVNTGELFF.

The table lists this clonotype with a few counts. The chain recombines TRBV12-3 or TRBV12-4 with TRBJ1-4; D unclear. The V and J ends lost 4 bases and 7 bases respectively, with 16 bases between them. CDR3 length: 15 amino acids. DNA for the CDR3: TGTGCCAGCAGTTACCGGGCCGGGCCCGGTGAAAAACTGTTTTTT. Its protein product is CASSYRAGPGEKLFF.

The chain employs TRBV28 and TRBJ1-2, with D possibly TRBD1 on 5 matching bases. V lost 6 bases and J lost 9, with 17 bases in between. CDR3 size: 13 residues. CDR1 MDHEN and CDR2 SYDVKM come from the germline V gene. As DNA, the CDR3 is TGTGCCAGCAGATCTGGGGCAGAGAGGCGCTACACCTTC. Protein sequence: CASRSGAERRYTF.

V usage is TRBV7-2 and J usage is TRBJ1-2, with TRBD1 as a possible D gene (6 bases). Between the trimmed V and J ends, which lost 1 base and 8 bases, there was a span of 14 bases. CDR3 length equals 14 residues. In germline, CDR1 is SGHTA, CDR2 FQGNSA. This CDR3 reads CASSLVLEGGGYTF. CDR3 in DNA: TGTGCCAGCAGCTTAGTTTTAGAAGGGGGGGGCTACACCTTC.

V is TRBV6-2 or TRBV6-3 and J is TRBJ2-7; the D gene is possibly TRBD2 (7 bases). The V and J ends lost 4 bases and 2 bases respectively, with 15 bases between them. Germline-derived CDR1 and CDR2 are MNHEY and SVGEGT. The CDR3 consists of 15 residues. In DNA, the CDR3 is TGTGCCAGCAGTTCGGGGGGCAGAGGAACCTACGAGCAGTACGTC. It is translated as CASSSGGRGTYEQYV.

This clonotype was seen only once. The chain has TRBV25-1 and TRBJ1-6; 9 bases are a match to TRBD1. J was trimmed by 10 bases and V by 3 bases; bases with no gene match: 13. The V gene's germline CDR1 is MGHDK and CDR2 SYGVNS. This CDR3 has 17 residues. The chain's CDR3 is CASSDLQPGQGPSPLHF. In nucleotides, the CDR3 is TGTGCCAGCAGTGACCTTCAGCCGGGACAGGGTCCCTCACCCCTCCACTTT.

This clonotype has just a few counts. This chain uses TRBV4-3 with TRBJ2-2; the match to TRBD1 covers 12 bases. CDR1 is LGHNA, CDR2 YSLEER, per germline. There are 16 residues in the CDR3. J lost 6 bases, V lost 3 bases, and 5 bases had no gene match. The CDR3 DNA sequence: TGCGCCAGCAGCCAGGGACAGGGGGCATTCGCCGGGGAGCTGTTTTTT. It codes for CASSQGQGAFAGELFF.

The CDR3 region has the DNA TGCAGCGTTGGGACAGCCGGGGGGGTGGACCAGTACTTC. This encodes CSVGTAGGVDQYF. The chain couples TRBV29-1 to TRBJ2-5, with 8 bases identical to TRBD2. The CDR3 totals 13 residues. After removal of 4 bases from V and 10 bases from J, the junction contained 11 bases not matched to a gene. Germline V gives CDR1 SQVTM, CDR2 ANQGSEA.

In this sample, this clonotype turned up once. This chain joins TRBV27 and TRBJ1-6; D call uncertain. Trimming shortened V by 5 bases and J by 0 bases, and 11 bases separated the two germline ends. Germline V gene lookup returns CDR1 MNHEY and CDR2 SMNVEV (reference sequence). This CDR3 spans 16 amino acids. CDR3: CASSPLVHSYNSPLHF. CDR3 in DNA: TGTGCCAGCAGTCCCTTAGTTCACTCCTATAATTCACCCCTCCACTTT.

V usage is TRBV25-1 and J usage is TRBJ1-5; D is unresolved. The CDR3 loop spans 14 amino acids. Germline-derived CDR1 and CDR2 are MGHDK and SYGVNS. The V and J ends lost 4 bases and 0 bases respectively, with 7 bases between them. The CDR3 DNA sequence: TGTGCCAGCAGTGTAGGAGATAGCAATCAGCCCCAGCATTTT. This translates into CASSVGDSNQPQHF. Variable domain in full (rest from reference TRBV25-1 and TRBJ1-5): EADIYQTPRYLVIGTGKKITLECSQTMGHDKMYWYQQDPGMELHLIHYSYGVNSTEKGDLSSESTVSRIRTEHFPLTLESARPSHTSQYLCASSVGDSNQPQHFGDGTRLSIL.

The chain has TRBV28 and TRBJ1-5, with 8 bases lining up with TRBD1. The J segment lost 5 bases and the V segment lost 3 bases, leaving 15 bases of the junction unmatched. This CDR3 spans 18 amino acids. Germline values: CDR1 MDHEN, CDR2 SYDVKM. CDR3 bases: TGTGCCAGCAGTTTTAAGGACAGGGTGCCCACTCTCGATCAGCCCCAGCATTTT. Translated, it gives CASSFKDRVPTLDQPQHF.

The chain uses TRBV2 and TRBJ2-1; 9 nucleotides align to TRBD1. The CDR3 covers 14 residues. V was clipped by 1 base and J by 10 bases; unmatched bases: 5. In germline, CDR1 is SNHLY, CDR2 FYNNEI. The CDR3 DNA follows: TGTGCCAGCAGTGAAGGGGACAGGGTCGGGGAGCAGTTCTTC. Protein product: CASSEGDRVGEQFF.

This rearrangement joins TRBV19 to TRBJ1-4; TRBD1 might be the D (5 bases). V dropped 3 bases and J dropped 2 bases, with 13 bases sitting between them. CDR1 LNHDA and CDR2 SQIVND come from the germline V gene (reference sequence). This CDR3 has 16 residues. CDR3 region: CASSITGRTTNEKLFF. CDR3 in DNA: TGTGCCAGTAGTATTACAGGAAGGACGACTAATGAAAAACTGTTTTTT.

The chain joins TRBV19 to TRBJ1-4, with D tentatively TRBD1 (6 bases). The ends were cut back, 4 bases at V and 8 bases at J, with 14 bases in the middle. CDR1 and CDR2 (germline): LNHDA, SQIVND (reference sequence). CDR3 length equals 14 residues. CDR3 protein: CASSTGTRTEKLFF. Written as DNA, the CDR3 is TGTGCCAGTAGTACGGGGACAAGGACCGAAAAACTGTTTTTT. The whole variable domain, remainder taken from reference TRBV19 and TRBJ1-4, is DGGITQSPKYLFRKEGQNVTLSCEQNLNHDAMYWYRQDPGQGLRLIYYSQIVNDFQKGDIAEGYSVSREKKESFPLTVTSAQKNPTAFYLCASSTGTRTEKLFFGSGTQLSVL.

J is TRBJ2-5 and V is TRBV6-6; D may be TRBD1 (6 bases). Germline values: CDR1 MNHNY, CDR2 SVGAGI (reference sequence). The CDR3 is made up of 16 amino acids. V was pared by 8 bases and J by 1 base, with 20 bases between. The CDR3 nucleotides are TGTGCCAGCGTGGGGCTTCCAGGGGTCCCCCAAGAGACCCAGTACTTC. This encodes CASVGLPGVPQETQYF.

V gene TRBV7-2 combines with J gene TRBJ1-1; D possibly corresponds to TRBD1 (5 bases). The germline V and J ends were trimmed by 3 bases and 5 bases, with 19 bases remaining between them. Germline values: CDR1 SGHTA, CDR2 FQGNSA. The CDR3 covers 16 residues. CDR3 loop: CASSFPRDSPGTEAFF. The CDR3 DNA is TGTGCCAGCAGCTTCCCCCGGGACTCTCCCGGGACTGAAGCTTTCTTT.

This chain joins TRBV29-1 and TRBJ2-7, with 8 bases matching TRBD1. V was clipped by 7 bases and J by 2 bases; unmatched bases: 10. Germline assignment: CDR1 SQVTM and CDR2 ANQGSEA. CDR3 length equals 14 residues. The DNA of the CDR3 is TGCAGCGCAATAGGGACAGGCGAACCCTACGAGCAGTACTTC. Protein product: CSAIGTGEPYEQYF.